These 20 T cell receptor beta chains were sequenced from one sample in a study of radiotherapy plus CTLA-4 blockade in lung cancer. Sequencing used immunoSEQ multiplex PCR; TCRdb keeps in-frame clones, though not all of them. This table holds 50,000 to 85,000 clones, approximately 80% found once. Sequenced material: peripheral blood, taken from a patient treated with radiotherapy plus ipilimumab. These receptors were obtained from a human donor with non-small cell lung cancer who had a partial response to radiotherapy plus ipilimumab.

The chain uses TRBV27 and TRBJ2-1, with 10 nucleotides matching TRBD1. Trimming at V came to 4 bases and at J to 4 bases, leaving 1 base not matched to a gene. This CDR3 is built from 14 residues. The germline V gene has CDR1 MNHEY and CDR2 SMNVEV (reference sequence). The CDR3 sequence: CASSWDRGYNEQFF. CDR3 DNA sequence: TGTGCCAGCAGTTGGGACAGGGGTTACAATGAGCAGTTCTTC.

The chain is built from TRBV5-1 and TRBJ2-1, with 9 bases lining up with TRBD1. CDR1 and CDR2 from the germline V gene are SGHRS and YFSETQ. The CDR3 is 16 residues long. V lost 1 base, J lost 9 bases, and 11 bases stayed unmatched. The CDR3 loop reads CASSLTTGTGSIEQFF. The CDR3 DNA reads TGCGCCAGCAGCTTGACGACCGGGACAGGGTCTATTGAGCAGTTCTTC.

The chain joins TRBV4-1 to TRBJ2-1; D might be TRBD2 (6 bases). The CDR3 sequence is 15 residues long. The germline CDR1 and CDR2 sequences are MGHRA and YSYEKL. Trimming removed 5 bases at V and 2 bases at J, with 13 bases between. CDR3 bases: TGCGCCAGCAGCGAAAGCGGGCAACCCTACAATGAGCAGTTCTTC. Its protein is CASSESGQPYNEQFF.

This chain links TRBV28 with TRBJ2-2; D might be TRBD2 (6 bases). Germline values: CDR1 MDHEN, CDR2 SYDVKM. The CDR3 runs 15 residues. V lost 5 bases and J 3 bases, leaving 13 bases between the germline ends. In nucleotides, the CDR3 is TGTGCCAGCAGTGACTTGGGACTTTACACCGGGGAGCTGTTTTTT. This gives the protein CASSDLGLYTGELFF.

This clone came up once. The chain has TRBV2 and TRBJ2-7; 9 nucleotides line up with TRBD1. The V gene end was trimmed by 6 bases and the J gene end by 0 bases; junction bases not matched to a gene: 3. Germline loops: CDR1 SNHLY, CDR2 FYNNEI. This CDR3 region has 14 residues. The CDR3 DNA reads as TGTGCCAGCAGGACAGGGGGGGACTCCTACGAGCAGTACTTC. It encodes CASRTGGDSYEQYF.

This rearrangement joins TRBV7-9 to TRBJ2-5; possible D gene TRBD1, 6 bases. CDR1 and CDR2 (germline): SEHNR, FQNEAQ (reference sequence). The CDR3 loop spans 16 amino acids. The V gene lost 5 bases and the J gene lost 5 bases, with 21 bases spanning the gap. CDR3 coding DNA: TGTGCCAGCAGCACCGGATTGGGGGCCACAGGGGAGACCCAGTACTTC. Protein sequence: CASSTGLGATGETQYF. The variable domain in full, completed from reference TRBV7-9 and TRBJ2-5, reads DTGVSQNPRHKITKRGQNVTFRCDPISEHNRLYWYRQTLGQGPEFLTYFQNEAQLEKSRLLSDRFSAERPKGSFSTLEIQRTEQGDSAMYLCASSTGLGATGETQYFGPGTRLLVL.

The chain joins TRBV28 to TRBJ2-7, with TRBD1 identical over 7 bases. Trimming at V came to 6 bases and at J to 2 bases, leaving 10 bases not matched to a gene. This CDR3 is 15 amino acids long. The germline V gene has CDR1 MDHEN and CDR2 SYDVKM. The CDR3 sequence: CASRTRPGQTYEQYF. The CDR3, as DNA: TGTGCCAGCAGAACCCGCCCGGGACAGACCTACGAGCAGTACTTC.

The chain is built from TRBV2 and TRBJ2-7, with 10 bases fitting TRBD1. Germline CDR1 and CDR2: SNHLY and FYNNEI. The CDR3 runs to 15 residues. The V and J ends lost 6 bases and 2 bases, in that order; junction bases with no gene match: 7. CDR3 sequence: CASRDRGGFTYEQYF. The CDR3 bases are TGTGCCAGCAGGGACAGGGGGGGATTCACCTACGAGCAGTACTTC.

The V call is TRBV9, the J call TRBJ2-1; 8 positions agree with TRBD1. CDR3 length: 15 residues. The junction had 13 bases not matched to a gene; V was cut back by 6 bases and J by 8 bases. The V gene's germline CDR1 is SGDLS and CDR2 YYNGEE. The chain's CDR3 is CASTGQGSIGDEQFF. CDR3 bases: TGTGCCAGCACTGGACAGGGTAGTATTGGTGATGAGCAGTTCTTC.

The rearrangement links TRBV5-1 to TRBJ2-1, with TRBD2 identical over 11 bases. This CDR3 has 15 residues. The germline gives CDR1 SGHRS, CDR2 YFSETQ. The trim removed 4 bases at V and 7 bases at J, leaving 7 bases unmatched. This CDR3 is CASSPIAGGPNEQFF. The CDR3 coding sequence is TGCGCCAGCAGCCCCATAGCGGGAGGGCCAAATGAGCAGTTCTTC. The variable domain in full, completed from reference TRBV5-1 and TRBJ2-1, reads KAGVTQTPRYLIKTRGQQVTLSCSPISGHRSVSWYQQTPGQGLQFLFEYFSETQRNKGNFPGRFSGRQFSNSRSEMNVSTLELGDSALYLCASSPIAGGPNEQFFGPGTRLTVL.

The chain couples TRBV10-2 to TRBJ1-6; D remains unclear. The V end was cut by 2 bases, the J end by 9 bases, with 11 bases between. The CDR3 length is 14 residues. CDR1 WSHSY and CDR2 SAAADI come from the germline V gene. The CDR3 spells CASSEEGSSSPLHF. Here the CDR3 DNA reads TGCGCCAGCAGTGAGGAGGGATCGAGTTCACCCCTCCACTTT.

The chain couples TRBV2 to TRBJ2-1, with 8 bases matching TRBD1. The CDR3 has 14 residues. CDR1 is SNHLY, CDR2 FYNNEI, per germline. Trimming cost V 2 bases and J 7 bases; bases outside gene matches: 4. The CDR3 DNA reads TGTGCCAGCAGTGAATGGACAGGGAGGAATGAGCAGTTCTTC. Translating it yields CASSEWTGRNEQFF. Using reference TRBV2 and TRBJ2-1 for the parts outside the CDR3, the full variable domain is EPEVTQTPSHQVTQMGQEVILRCVPISNHLYFYWYRQILGQKVEFLVSFYNNEISEKSEIFDDQFSVERPDGSNFTLKIRSTKLEDSAMYFCASSEWTGRNEQFFGPGTRLTVL.

The chain combines TRBV6-1 with TRBJ2-3, with D perhaps TRBD1 (6 bases). The CDR3 spans 15 residues. CDR1 is MNHNS, CDR2 SASEGT, per germline. Trimming took 4 bases from V and 1 from J, leaving 12 bases between them. Written as DNA, the CDR3 is TGTGCCAGCAGTGCCAGGACAGCAGGCACAGATACGCAGTATTTT. It yields the protein CASSARTAGTDTQYF.

This sequence joins TRBV30 and TRBJ2-1; D is perhaps TRBD2 (5 bases). Germline values: CDR1 GTSNPN, CDR2 SVGIG (reference sequence). The V gene lost 2 bases and the J gene lost 9 bases, with 11 bases spanning the gap. The CDR3 is 12 residues long. The CDR3 is CAWSPLRGEQFF. The CDR3 nucleotides are TGTGCCTGGAGTCCACTACGGGGTGAGCAGTTCTTC.

The chain couples TRBV6-6 to TRBJ2-1, with TRBD1 matching 8 bases. The CDR3 is 15 residues long. With V trimmed by 6 bases and J by 7 bases, 11 bases remained unmatched. Per the germline V gene, CDR1 is MNHNY and CDR2 is SVGAGI (reference sequence). CDR3 coding DNA: TGTGCCAGCAGCCTAAGAGGACAGGGAGTGAATGAGCAGTTCTTC. Amino acids: CASSLRGQGVNEQFF.

This chain connects TRBV10-3 to TRBJ2-1, with 9 positions matching TRBD1. V shed 0 bases and J 4 bases; nucleotides not matched to a gene: 4. CDR3 length: 16 residues. CDR1 and CDR2 from the germline V gene are ENHRY and SYGVKD. CDR3 sequence: CAISESDRGIYNEQFF. The DNA of the CDR3 is TGTGCCATCAGTGAGTCAGACAGGGGGATTTACAATGAGCAGTTCTTC.

The gene calls are TRBV5-1 and TRBJ2-3; weak D call: TRBD1 (6 bases). The CDR3 is made up of 12 amino acids. The V gene lost 2 bases and the J gene lost 9 bases, with 10 bases spanning the gap. Germline V gives CDR1 SGHRS, CDR2 YFSETQ. The CDR3 here is CASSFGQRTQYF. CDR3 nucleotides: TGCGCCAGCAGCTTTGGACAGCGGACGCAGTATTTT.

CDR3 protein: CASSIALAGGPPGELFF. CDR3 sequence (DNA): TGTGCCAGTAGTATAGCCCTAGCGGGAGGGCCTCCCGGGGAGCTGTTTTTT. The chain has TRBV19 and TRBJ2-2, with 12 bases identical to TRBD2. The trim removed 1 base at V and 6 bases at J, leaving 6 bases unmatched. In germline, CDR1 is LNHDA, CDR2 SQIVND (reference sequence). The CDR3 sequence is 17 residues long. Full variable domain (outside the CDR3, taken from reference TRBV19 and TRBJ2-2): DGGITQSPKYLFRKEGQNVTLSCEQNLNHDAMYWYRQDPGQGLRLIYYSQIVNDFQKGDIAEGYSVSREKKESFPLTVTSAQKNPTAFYLCASSIALAGGPPGELFFGEGSRLTVL.

The CDR3 DNA follows: TGTGCCAGCTCCCCCGCACAGGGGCCAGATACGCAGTATTTT. Translation: CASSPAQGPDTQYF. The chain has TRBV9 and TRBJ2-3; TRBD1 matches 7 bases. Germline V CDR1 and CDR2: SGDLS, YYNGEE. J was trimmed by 4 bases and V by 7 bases; bases with no gene match: 9. This CDR3 region has 14 residues. Full variable domain (missing parts from reference TRBV9 and TRBJ2-3): DSGVTQTPKHLITATGQRVTLRCSPRSGDLSVYWYQQSLDQGLQFLIQYYNGEERAKGNILERFSAQQFPDLHSELNLSSLELGDSALYFCASSPAQGPDTQYFGPGTRLTVL.

This rearrangement joins TRBV7-2 to TRBJ1-5; D uncertain. Trimming shortened V by 1 base and J by 2 bases, and 6 bases separated the two germline ends. The CDR3 totals 14 residues. Germline V gene data show CDR1 as SGHTA and CDR2 as FQGNSA. The CDR3 DNA reads as TGTGCCAGCAGCTTAGGGCAGGGCAATCAGCCCCAGCATTTT. Translated, it gives CASSLGQGNQPQHF.